Listed below are T cell receptor beta chains from one sample, sequenced in a study of blood T cell repertoires in COVID-19. Assay: immunoSEQ multiplex PCR; the TCRdb copy retains only in-frame clones and omits some. Altogether 55,000 to 90,000 clones are present, about four fifths being singletons, with the ten largest covering roughly 0.83%. The sequenced sample consisted of peripheral blood. These receptors were taken from an older woman with acute or convalescent COVID-19. CDR3s include the opening cysteine and the closing phenylalanine or tryptophan. The order of the fields is clone size, J gene, D gene, V gene, CDR3 DNA, CDR3 protein. A D gene is named only where the DNA matches it firmly. Some rows have no size entry. The others give once, few or many, or a class for an expanded clone.

. TRBJ2-2 . TRBV10-3 TGTGCCATCAGTGAGGGGGCTGACACCGGGGAGCTGTTTTTT CAISEGADTGELFF
. TRBJ2-1 TRBD2 TRBV10-3 TGTGCCATTCGGGGACTAGCGAACAATGAGCAGTTCTTC CAIRGLANNEQFF
. TRBJ2-3 TRBD1 TRBV19 TGTGCCAGTAGTTTGAGACAGGGGGCCACGGATACGCAGTATTTT CASSLRQGATDTQYF
. TRBJ2-7 . TRBV18 TGTGCCAGCTCACCACCGGTCGGGGGATTGGGCGAGCAGTACTTC CASSPPVGGLGEQYF
. TRBJ1-1 . TRBV19 TGTGCCAGTAGTATCCTGACTGAAGCTTTCTTT CASSILTEAFF
. TRBJ2-5 TRBD2 TRBV7-2 TGTGCCAGCAGCTTAAGGACTAGCGCACAAGAGACCCAGTACTTC CASSLRTSAQETQYF
. TRBJ1-4 TRBD1 TRBV19 TGTGCCAGTAGTATAGTCGTCGGACAGGGCGGTGAAAAACTGTTTTTT CASSIVVGQGGEKLFF
. TRBJ2-4 TRBD1 TRBV28 TGTGCCAGCAGTTCGGTCGGAATTGGGACAGCAGCGGACATTCAGTACTTC CASSSVGIGTAADIQYF
. TRBJ2-3 TRBD1 TRBV19 TGTGCCAGTAGTCCCCGACAGGGAAGAGATACGCAGTATTTT CASSPRQGRDTQYF
. TRBJ1-1 . TRBV6-5 TGTGCCAGCAGTCGCGGGCGGATGATGAACACTGAAGCTTTCTTT CASSRGRMMNTEAFF
. TRBJ2-2 . TRBV18 TGTGCCAGCTCACCCTCCCGGGGGACCGGGGAGCTGTTTTTT CASSPSRGTGELFF
few TRBJ2-7 TRBD2 TRBV27 TGTGCCAGCAGTCTAGCGGGGCCCTACGAGCAGTACTTC CASSLAGPYEQYF
. TRBJ1-1 . TRBV4-3 TGCGCCAGCAGCCAAGACTGGGCAGGGGTTACTGAAGCTTTCTTT CASSQDWAGVTEAFF
. TRBJ1-1 . TRBV3-1/TRBV3-2 TGTGCCAGCAGCTGGCGGGGGAGAGGATTGAACACTGAAGCTTTCTTT CASSWRGRGLNTEAFF
. TRBJ2-7 . TRBV28 TGTGCCAGCAGTTCCCCGGTAGAGCAGTACTTC CASSSPVEQYF
. TRBJ1-1 . TRBV5-1 TGCGCCAGCAGCTTCTCAACAGGGTTTATCGGCACTGAAGCTTTCTTT CASSFSTGFIGTEAFF
. TRBJ2-1 TRBD1 TRBV19 TGTGCCAGTACCGACAGGGGCGTTTCAGATGAGCAGTTCTTC CASTDRGVSDEQFF
. TRBJ1-2 . TRBV7-8 TGTGCCAGCAGCATAGGGGGAGGATATGGCTACACCTTC CASSIGGGYGYTF
. TRBJ2-1 TRBD2 TRBV18 TGTGCCAGCTCACCGTTCTCGGGAGGGCCGTACAATGAGCAGTTCTTC CASSPFSGGPYNEQFF
. TRBJ1-6 TRBD1 TRBV4-1 TGCGCCAGCAGCCAAGTGGGGATTAACAGGGGGCGGAATAATTCACCCCTCCACTTT CASSQVGINRGRNNSPLHF
. TRBJ2-3 TRBD2 TRBV10-3 TGTGCCACCGCTGGGGGGGTGGCAGATACGCAGTATTTT CATAGGVADTQYF
. TRBJ2-1 TRBD1 TRBV7-2 TGTGCCAGCAGCCGGGGACAGGCAACCTACAATGAGCAGTTCTTC CASSRGQATYNEQFF
. TRBJ1-2 . TRBV2 TGTGCCAGCAGTGCATCTAACTATGGCTACACCTTC CASSASNYGYTF
. TRBJ1-3 . TRBV9 TGTGCCAGCAGCGTAGCCGGGGACTCTGGAAACACCATATATTTT CASSVAGDSGNTIYF
. TRBJ1-1 . TRBV27 TGTGCCAGCAGTTCCACTGGGGGGGCGAACACTGAAGCTTTCTTT CASSSTGGANTEAFF
. TRBJ2-5 . TRBV2 TGTGCCAGCAGGGAACAGGGTAGCGAGACCCAGTACTTC CASREQGSETQYF
. TRBJ1-2 TRBD1 TRBV3-1/TRBV3-2 TGTGCCAGCAGCCAAGGCCCTCGGACAGGGGGCGTGGGTGGCTACACCTTC CASSQGPRTGGVGGYTF
once TRBJ1-1 . TRBV5-6 TGTGCCAGCAGCTTACCGGGGGCGGGGGCTGAAGCTTTCTTT CASSLPGAGAEAFF
few TRBJ2-2 TRBD1 TRBV19 TGTGCCAGTGACGACAGGGGTACCGGGGAGCTGTTTTTT CASDDRGTGELFF
. TRBJ1-4 . TRBV15 TGTGCCACCGAGGCGGGACTTCAGGATGAAAAACTGTTTTTT CATEAGLQDEKLFF